This TCR beta chain was obtained from a study of cytomegalovirus exposure and HLA in healthy donors. Study at large: The Caucasian-associated ancestry cluster contained 81% of the approximately 400 genotyped donors.

The PCR was carried out with 60 Vbeta primers and 13 Jbeta primers. Clones were read by immunoSEQ multiplex PCR, and TCRdb kept only the in-frame ones, dropping some. This table holds about 190,000 clones, 81% found once. Germline-derived CDR1 and CDR2 are SGHTA and FQGNSA. Trimming shortened V by 1 base and J by 5 bases, and 16 bases separated the two germline ends. This CDR3 region has 16 residues. A word on this clone: Its antigen is unidentified.

The study, taken as a whole, reports: Analyses of presence and absence presupposed an approximately uniform sequencing depth across donors. Most of the TCR beta V segments (in an earlier analysis) were productive either about 90% or about 30% of the time.

This chain links TRBV7-2 with TRBJ2-3; tentatively, D is TRBD1 (5 bases). Source material: PBMCs. This receptor was taken from a man between 50 and 59 years old in good health and CMV-seronegative. CDR3 region: CASSLELKGHGDTQYF. Here the CDR3 DNA reads TGTGCCAGCAGCTTAGAGTTAAAGGGGCACGGAGATACGCAGTATTTT.